Each of the 30 T cell receptor beta chains below was sequenced from the same sample in a study of CD8 T cells in Susac syndrome. A quantity of roughly 0.5 to 1 ug RNA underwent reverse transcription using random hexamers. One entry per CDR3 protein results from TCRdb running MiXCR on the immunoSEQ multiplex PCR reads. The sample includes roughly 84,000 distinct CDR3 sequences, 95% to 96% of them seen just once. Material: CD8+ T cells from PBMCs. The source is a human donor with Susac syndrome.

This chain links TRBV28 with TRBJ2-7; TRBD2 matches 9 bases. Losses at the gene ends were 6 bases for V and 6 bases for J; bases not matched to a gene: 6. CDR3 size: 13 residues. Germline V CDR1 and CDR2: MDHEN, SYDVKM. CDR3 residues: CASRPGLAVEQYF. The CDR3 region has the DNA TGTGCCAGCAGACCGGGACTAGCAGTCGAGCAGTACTTC.

This clonotype was observed a single time. The V and J genes are TRBV9 and TRBJ2-3; D unclear. Trimming took off 0 bases at V and 7 bases at J, with 9 bases between the two ends. Germline values: CDR1 SGDLS, CDR2 YYNGEE. CDR3 length: 13 residues. CDR3 DNA: TGTGCCAGCAGCGTAGGGAGCTTCTATACGCAGTATTTT. Translation: CASSVGSFYTQYF.

The rearrangement uses TRBV20-1 and TRBJ2-3, with TRBD2 identical over 8 bases. The length of the CDR3 is 15 residues. CDR1 and CDR2 from the germline V gene are DFQATT and SNEGSKA (reference sequence). Germline trimming cut 3 bases from V and 4 bases from J; bases unmatched to any gene: 9. CDR3 nucleotides: TGCAGTGCTAGTGAGATAGCGGGACGGGCAGATACGCAGTATTTT. Amino acids: CSASEIAGRADTQYF.

The chain carries TRBV4-1 and TRBJ2-5, with TRBD1 matching over 9 bases. The CDR3 covers 13 residues. The germline CDR1 and CDR2 sequences are MGHRA and YSYEKL. V lost 6 bases and J lost 5; bases outside the gene matches: 4. The DNA for the CDR3 is TGCGCCAGCAGGGGACAGGGAAGGGAGACCCAGTACTTC. Translating gives CASRGQGRETQYF.

V is TRBV7-2 and J is TRBJ2-5, with TRBD1 matching over 7 bases. Trimming removed 0 bases from V and 4 bases from J; junction bases left unmatched: 5. The CDR3 extends over 15 amino acids. Per the germline V gene, CDR1 is SGHTA and CDR2 is FQGNSA. This CDR3 is CASSLAGGQLETQYF. The CDR3 nucleotides read TGTGCCAGCAGCTTAGCAGGGGGACAGTTAGAGACCCAGTACTTC.

J is TRBJ1-5 and V is TRBV27, with TRBD1 matching over 8 bases. V shed 5 bases and J 3 bases; nucleotides not matched to a gene: 6. Per the germline V gene, CDR1 is MNHEY and CDR2 is SMNVEV (reference sequence). This CDR3 is built from 15 residues. The chain's CDR3 is CASSRTGTHNQPQHF. The CDR3 region has the DNA TGTGCCAGCAGTAGGACAGGGACCCACAATCAGCCCCAGCATTTT.

The chain joins TRBV25-1 to TRBJ2-7, with D perhaps matching TRBD2 (5 bases). Germline V gene sequence: CDR1 MGHDK, CDR2 SYGVNS. Trimming pared 3 bases from V and 5 bases from J, leaving 14 bases between. The CDR3 loop spans 14 amino acids. CDR3 bases: TGTGCCAGCAGTGACCTAGCCGGAATGGACGAGCAGTACTTC. It translates to CASSDLAGMDEQYF.

The chain carries TRBV19 and TRBJ1-2; possible D gene TRBD1, 5 bases. V lost 6 bases and J 4 bases, leaving 12 bases between the germline ends. The germline gives CDR1 LNHDA, CDR2 SQIVND (reference sequence). The CDR3 sequence is 13 residues long. DNA for the CDR3: TGTGCCAGTAGCCCGGGACCGATCTATGGCTACACCTTC. Translated: CASSPGPIYGYTF.

The chain recombines TRBV5-6 with TRBJ2-3; 10 bases align to TRBD2. The CDR3 runs 14 residues. Trimming cost V 2 bases and J 6 bases; bases outside gene matches: 3. CDR1 is SGHDT and CDR2 is YYEEEE in the germline V gene. CDR3 in amino acids: CASSLTSGADTQYF. In nucleotides, the CDR3 is TGTGCCAGCAGCTTAACTAGCGGGGCCGATACGCAGTATTTT.

This chain connects TRBV28 to TRBJ2-7; D unresolved. Trimming took 4 bases from V and 4 from J, leaving 5 bases between them. Germline values: CDR1 MDHEN, CDR2 SYDVKM. CDR3 length: 11 amino acids. The CDR3 reads CASSSLYEQYV. CDR3 nucleotide sequence: TGTGCCAGCAGTTCCTTATACGAGCAGTACGTC.

The chain is built from TRBV5-1 and TRBJ2-7; D unclear. Per the germline V gene, CDR1 is SGHRS and CDR2 is YFSETQ. The CDR3 totals 14 residues. Trimming took off 0 bases at V and 3 bases at J, with 10 bases between the two ends. The CDR3 sequence: CASSLEVGDYEQYV. CDR3 nucleotides: TGCGCCAGCAGCTTGGAGGTTGGGGACTACGAGCAGTACGTC.

The V and J genes are TRBV9 and TRBJ1-2, with D possibly being TRBD1 (6 bases). The length of the CDR3 is 15 residues. The V end was cut by 4 bases, the J end by 2 bases, with 15 bases between. CDR1 and CDR2 (germline): SGDLS, YYNGEE. The CDR3 region has the DNA TGTGCCAGCAGCCCCACCTGGGGGCTGAACTATGGCTACACCTTC. Protein product: CASSPTWGLNYGYTF.

V gene TRBV5-6 combines with J gene TRBJ2-1; TRBD1 or TRBD2 may be the D gene (5 bases each). In germline, CDR1 is SGHDT, CDR2 YYEEEE. CDR3 length equals 12 residues. V shed 6 bases and J shed 6 bases, with 10 bases lying between them. Written as DNA, the CDR3 is TGTGCCAGCACCTACGGGGCCAATGAGCAGTTCTTC. As protein: CASTYGANEQFF.

This clonotype appeared a single time. V gene TRBV7-9 combines with J gene TRBJ2-5; 8 bases map to TRBD1. The germline CDR1 and CDR2 sequences are SEHNR and FQNEAQ (reference sequence). The CDR3 runs 14 residues. Trimming removed 6 bases from V and 2 bases from J; junction bases left unmatched: 5. DNA for the CDR3: TGTGCCAGCAGTTCCAGGGGGCCTCAAGAGACCCAGTACTTC. It specifies CASSSRGPQETQYF.

V usage is TRBV9 and J usage is TRBJ2-2; possible D gene TRBD1, 5 bases. The CDR3 loop spans 13 amino acids. The germline V and J ends were trimmed by 6 bases and 2 bases, with 8 bases remaining between them. Germline lookup yields CDR1 SGDLS and CDR2 YYNGEE. CDR3 nucleotides: TGTGCCAGCACAGGGTTCAACACCGGGGAGCTGTTTTTT. It encodes CASTGFNTGELFF.

V usage is TRBV29-1 and J usage is TRBJ2-7; 7 bases align to TRBD2. This CDR3 is built from 13 residues. Germline values: CDR1 SQVTM, CDR2 ANQGSEA. V lost 4 bases to trimming and J lost 1 base; unmatched junction nucleotides: 4. The CDR3 DNA reads as TGCAGCGTTGTCCCAGCGGGGTCCTACGAGCAGTACTTC. Amino acid sequence: CSVVPAGSYEQYF.

V usage is TRBV24-1 and J usage is TRBJ1-2; 9 bases are a match to TRBD1. Germline V gene lookup returns CDR1 KGHDR and CDR2 SFDVKD. Losses at the gene ends were 5 bases for V and 4 bases for J; bases not matched to a gene: 4. This CDR3 has 14 amino acids. CDR3 sequence: CATSAGTGRYGYTF. CDR3 nucleotides: TGTGCCACCAGTGCTGGGACAGGGCGCTATGGCTACACCTTC.

The CDR3 DNA follows: TGTGCCAGCAGTTACCCGGGAGGGAACATTCAGTACTTC. Residues: CASSYPGGNIQYF. V and J are TRBV6-2 or TRBV6-3 and TRBJ2-4; 8 bases fit TRBD2. The CDR3 runs 13 residues. Trimming removed 2 bases from V and 7 bases from J; junction bases left unmatched: 1. Germline V lookup: CDR1 MNHEY, CDR2 SVGEGT.

The gene calls are TRBV3-1 and TRBJ2-1; D remains unclear. V lost 1 base and J lost 1, with 5 bases in between. The germline V gene encodes CDR1 LGHDT and CDR2 YNNKEL (reference sequence). There are 14 residues in the CDR3. DNA of the CDR3: TGTGCCAGCAGCCAAGGGAGTTCCTACAATGAGCAGTTCTTC. Translating it yields CASSQGSSYNEQFF.

The chain couples TRBV29-1 to TRBJ2-3, with D perhaps TRBD1 or TRBD2 (5 bases each). From germline, CDR1 is SQVTM and CDR2 ANQGSEA. V lost 8 bases and J lost 4, with 19 bases in between. CDR3 length: 14 residues. CDR3 region: CSLRDGGEADTQYF. The CDR3 coding sequence is TGCAGCCTCAGAGATGGGGGTGAGGCAGATACGCAGTATTTT.

The CDR3 sequence is CASRVGVVGYTEAFF. The CDR3 DNA reads as TGTGCCAGCAGGGTTGGAGTGGTTGGGTACACTGAAGCTTTCTTT. The rearrangement joins TRBV27 to TRBJ1-1; D gene ambiguous. The length of the CDR3 is 15 residues. Trimming took off 6 bases at V and 3 bases at J, with 17 bases between the two ends. CDR1 is MNHEY, CDR2 SMNVEV, per germline (reference sequence).

This rearrangement joins TRBV7-2 to TRBJ2-3; 8 positions agree with TRBD2. This CDR3 spans 15 amino acids. CDR1 SGHTA and CDR2 FQGNSA come from the germline V gene. V lost 1 base and J lost 6; bases outside the gene matches: 6. CDR3 loop: CASSLDRGGRDTQYF. Here the CDR3 DNA reads TGTGCCAGCAGCTTAGATCGCGGGGGGCGCGATACGCAGTATTTT.

In the case of this clonotype: One junction end does not reproduce the germline sequence, and a read error may be involved. The V and J genes are TRBV30 and TRBJ2-7; TRBD1 matches at 11 bases. The CDR3 contains 11 residues. Germline CDR1 is GTSNPN and CDR2 is SVGIG (reference sequence). The CDR3 DNA reads TGTGCCTGGAGTGCCGGGACAGGGGGTGTCTTC. Translating gives CAWSAGTGGVF.

This chain uses TRBV20-1 with TRBJ1-2; D possibly corresponds to TRBD1 (5 bases). The CDR3 has 13 amino acids. V was clipped by 6 bases and J by 2 bases, with 13 bases between them. Germline V gene data show CDR1 as DFQATT and CDR2 as SNEGSKA (reference sequence). The CDR3 DNA is TGCAGTGCGACAGCGACTGTGAACTATGGCTACACCTTC. Translating it yields CSATATVNYGYTF.

The chain uses TRBV29-1 and TRBJ1-3; D unresolved. CDR3 length: 16 residues. CDR1 and CDR2 from the germline V gene are SQVTM and ANQGSEA. V dropped 5 bases and J dropped 0 bases, with 17 bases sitting between them. The DNA for the CDR3 is TGCAGCGTTCTCGGGGATCCGGGCCGCTCTGGAAACACCATATATTTT. Its protein is CSVLGDPGRSGNTIYF.

J is TRBJ2-7 and V is TRBV20-1; D is possibly TRBD1 or TRBD2 (5 bases each). Germline CDR1 and CDR2: DFQATT and SNEGSKA (reference sequence). There are 12 residues in the CDR3. V was shortened by 2 bases and J by 3 bases, with 8 bases between the two germline ends. In nucleotides, the CDR3 is TGCAGTGCTAGACAGGGAGTCTACGAGCAGTACTTC. Amino acids: CSARQGVYEQYF.

The chain joins TRBV7-2 to TRBJ2-7; D might be TRBD1 or TRBD2, each matching 5 bases. The CDR3 spans 11 residues. Germline assignment: CDR1 SGHTA and CDR2 FQGNSA. The V gene lost 4 bases and the J gene lost 7 bases, with 8 bases spanning the gap. The CDR3 protein is CASSYWGEQYF. The CDR3 DNA reads TGTGCCAGCAGCTACTGGGGGGAGCAGTACTTC.

The chain carries TRBV9 and TRBJ2-2; D ambiguous. The CDR3 spans 14 residues. Germline V gives CDR1 SGDLS, CDR2 YYNGEE. V was cut by 3 bases and J by 0 bases, with 6 bases left in between. The CDR3 spells CASSASPNTGELFF. The CDR3 DNA reads as TGTGCCAGCAGCGCCTCCCCGAACACCGGGGAGCTGTTTTTT.

The V gene is TRBV12-3 or TRBV12-4, the J gene TRBJ1-1, with D perhaps TRBD1 (6 bases). The germline V and J ends were trimmed by 5 bases and 9 bases, with 19 bases remaining between them. This CDR3 contains 14 residues. CDR3 coding DNA: TGTGCCAGCAGTGAGGAACAGGGTGCGTATCAAGCTTTCTTT. Amino acids: CASSEEQGAYQAFF.

The V gene is TRBV12-3 or TRBV12-4, the J gene TRBJ2-1; the match to TRBD2 covers 12 bases. The trim removed 5 bases at V and 5 bases at J, leaving 4 bases unmatched. This CDR3 is 15 amino acids long. CDR3: CASSPPSGRDNEQFF. In DNA, the CDR3 is TGTGCCAGCAGTCCCCCTAGCGGGAGGGACAATGAGCAGTTCTTC.